One sample yielded the 18 T cell receptor beta chains listed below, sequenced in a study of PD-1 blockade in classical Hodgkin lymphoma. Relapse was seen in all patients after autologous stem cell transplantation, and brentuximab vedotin exposure was variable. Method: immunoSEQ multiplex PCR; TCRdb's copy keeps in-frame clones and lacks some. The repertoire includes 98,000 or so clones, 70% to 90% of them detected once, and about 20% sits in the top ten. Sequenced material: peripheral blood mononuclear cells (PBMCs), taken before the second cycle of nivolumab. All receptors derive from a human donor with classical Hodgkin lymphoma.

The chain links TRBV4-3 to TRBJ1-3, with TRBD1 identical over 8 bases. The germline CDR1 and CDR2 sequences are LGHNA and YSLEER. This CDR3 is built from 16 residues. The ends lost 1 base at V and 3 bases at J; junction bases unmatched: 5. The CDR3 is CASSQVGRGLGNTIYF. Written as DNA, the CDR3 is TGCGCCAGCAGCCAAGTGGGCAGGGGGCTTGGAAACACCATATATTTT.

This chain links TRBV30 with TRBJ1-2; the D gene is possibly TRBD1 (5 bases). This CDR3 contains 17 residues. CDR1 and CDR2 from the germline V gene are GTSNPN and SVGIG (reference sequence). V was clipped by 1 base and J by 10 bases, with 28 bases between them. The DNA for the CDR3 is TGTGCCTGGAGTGGAAGTGGAACACCCGGGGGGATTAGGCTCTACACCTTC. As protein: CAWSGSGTPGGIRLYTF.

The chain carries TRBV30 and TRBJ1-1; D gene unclear. Germline values: CDR1 GTSNPN, CDR2 SVGIG (reference sequence). With 0 bases removed from V and 1 base from J, the gap between germline ends came to 6 bases. This CDR3 has 13 amino acids. This CDR3 is CAWSVTRNTEAFF. In nucleotides, the CDR3 is TGTGCCTGGAGTGTTACGAGGAACACTGAAGCTTTCTTT. Full variable domain (rest looked up from reference TRBV30 and TRBJ1-1): SQTIHQWPATLVQPVGSPLSLECTVEGTSNPNLYWYRQAAGRGLQLLFYSVGIGQISSEVPQNLSASRPQDRQFILSSKKLLLSDSGFYLCAWSVTRNTEAFFGQGTRLTVV.

The chain employs TRBV6-5 and TRBJ1-2; TRBD1 aligns across 10 bases. CDR1 is MNHEY and CDR2 is SVGAGI in the germline V gene. This CDR3 is 14 amino acids long. The V and J ends lost 8 bases and 6 bases, in that order; junction bases with no gene match: 9. CDR3 DNA sequence: TGTGCCAGCCACACCGGGACAGGGGTACATGGCTACACCTTC. Its translation is CASHTGTGVHGYTF.

J is TRBJ2-2 and V is TRBV7-9; D is ambiguous. The V gene lost 5 bases and the J gene lost 4 bases, with 14 bases spanning the gap. The CDR3 runs 15 residues. In germline, CDR1 is SEHNR, CDR2 FQNEAQ (reference sequence). CDR3 in amino acids: CASSPIFSGTGELFF. CDR3 nucleotides: TGTGCCAGCAGCCCCATTTTTAGTGGCACCGGGGAGCTGTTTTTT.

The rearrangement links TRBV7-9 to TRBJ2-5; no clear D. V was clipped by 0 bases and J by 2 bases, with 7 bases between them. The CDR3 spans 14 residues. Germline V gives CDR1 SEHNR, CDR2 FQNEAQ (reference sequence). The CDR3 is CASSLAQNQETQYF. CDR3 bases: TGTGCCAGCAGCTTAGCCCAGAATCAAGAGACCCAGTACTTC.

This clone was detected once. The rearrangement joins TRBV5-1 to TRBJ2-5; perhaps TRBD2 as D (6 bases). Trimming removed 4 bases from V and 5 bases from J, with 12 bases in between. The V gene's germline CDR1 is SGHRS and CDR2 YFSETQ. The CDR3 spans 13 residues. The CDR3 nucleotides are TGCGCCAGCAGCCCCGGGACTGTTGAGACCCAGTACTTC. It codes for CASSPGTVETQYF. Supplemented by reference TRBV5-1 and TRBJ2-5, the full variable domain reads KAGVTQTPRYLIKTRGQQVTLSCSPISGHRSVSWYQQTPGQGLQFLFEYFSETQRNKGNFPGRFSGRQFSNSRSEMNVSTLELGDSALYLCASSPGTVETQYFGPGTRLLVL.

The rearrangement links TRBV11-2 to TRBJ2-7; tentatively, D is TRBD1 (5 bases). CDR3 length: 13 residues. Germline CDR1 is SGHAT and CDR2 is FQNNGV. V lost 1 base, J lost 3 bases, and 7 bases lay in between. This CDR3 is CASSLVGDYEQYF. CDR3 nucleotides: TGTGCCAGCAGCTTAGTAGGGGACTACGAGCAGTACTTC.

A remark on this clone: The CDR3 does not end in the conserved phenylalanine or tryptophan, so this is likely a read error. No DNA is shown, since the ends of the CDR3 on it are uncertain; the CDR3 is the one TCRdb lists. Here the CDR3 reads CASSQDYPGSGGGMTC. This chain links TRBV4-3 with TRBJ1-3. Germline assignment: CDR1 LGHNA and CDR2 YSLEER. The CDR3 is made up of 16 amino acids, end residues included.

The V and J genes are TRBV19 and TRBJ2-5; D is tentatively TRBD1 or TRBD2 (6 bases each). Trimming left V 5 bases short and J 5 bases short, with 12 bases between. Germline CDR1 and CDR2: LNHDA and SQIVND (reference sequence). This CDR3 has 13 residues. CDR3 coding DNA: TGTGCCAGTAGTCCCGGGGGCAGGGAGACCCAGTACTTC. It encodes CASSPGGRETQYF.

This sequence joins TRBV15 and TRBJ2-1; D is ambiguous. The CDR3 has 16 amino acids. In germline, CDR1 is LNHNV, CDR2 YYDKDF (reference sequence). Trimming took off 0 bases at V and 10 bases at J, with 19 bases between the two ends. This CDR3 is CATSRDWSVPLGEQFF. CDR3 DNA sequence: TGTGCCACCAGCAGAGATTGGAGCGTTCCCCTCGGGGAGCAGTTCTTC. The variable domain in full, with the rest retrieved from reference TRBV15 and TRBJ2-1, is DAMVIQNPRYQVTQFGKPVTLSCSQTLNHNVMYWYQQKSSQAPKLLFHYYDKDFNNEADTPDNFQSRRPNTSFCFLDIRSPGLGDTAMYLCATSRDWSVPLGEQFFGPGTRLTVL.

This chain links TRBV19 with TRBJ2-1, with 8 bases matching TRBD2. Germline CDR1 is LNHDA and CDR2 is SQIVND (reference sequence). After removal of 3 bases from V and 4 bases from J, the junction contained 5 bases not matched to a gene. The CDR3 loop spans 15 amino acids. The CDR3 here is CASSILSGSYNEQFF. The CDR3 DNA reads as TGTGCCAGTAGTATTCTGAGCGGGAGTTACAATGAGCAGTTCTTC.

Note on this clone: This CDR3 is also generated by other DNA sequences in the sample. This chain joins TRBV10-1 and TRBJ2-7; D is unclear. The CDR3 runs 13 residues. CDR1 WNHNN and CDR2 SYGVQD come from the germline V gene (reference sequence). The V and J ends lost 3 bases and 1 base respectively, with 7 bases between them. The CDR3, as DNA: TGCGCCAGCAGTGAAGGCTCTTCCTACGAGCAGTACTTC. This sequence encodes CASSEGSSYEQYF.

In its sample, this clone was seen once. The chain couples TRBV2 to TRBJ1-2, with D unclear. Germline V lookup: CDR1 SNHLY, CDR2 FYNNEI. The V end was cut by 4 bases, the J end by 6 bases, with 15 bases between. This CDR3 is 14 amino acids long. CDR3 in amino acids: CASSADFSVDGYTF. CDR3 coding DNA: TGTGCCAGCAGTGCCGATTTTAGTGTAGATGGCTACACCTTC. The variable domain in full, completed from reference TRBV2 and TRBJ1-2, reads EPEVTQTPSHQVTQMGQEVILRCVPISNHLYFYWYRQILGQKVEFLVSFYNNEISEKSEIFDDQFSVERPDGSNFTLKIRSTKLEDSAMYFCASSADFSVDGYTFGSGTRLTVV.

J is TRBJ1-2 and V is TRBV5-4, with 7 nucleotides matching TRBD1. The germline V gene has CDR1 SGHNT and CDR2 YYREEE (reference sequence). With V trimmed by 5 bases and J by 3 bases, 7 bases remained unmatched. The length of the CDR3 is 14 residues. CDR3 bases: TGTGCCAGCAGGAAGACAGGGAACGACTATGGCTACACCTTC. It codes for CASRKTGNDYGYTF.

The chain is built from TRBV6-6 and TRBJ1-5; 9 nucleotides match TRBD1. J gave up 6 bases and V 8 bases, and 8 bases lay outside the gene matches. Germline lookup yields CDR1 MNHNY and CDR2 SVGAGI (reference sequence). This CDR3 contains 14 residues. The CDR3 reads CASELTGGSQPQHF. The CDR3 DNA is TGTGCCAGCGAGCTCACAGGGGGCAGTCAGCCCCAGCATTTT.

V and J are TRBV7-6 and TRBJ2-7; 8 bases match TRBD1. This CDR3 has 13 amino acids. Germline CDR1 and CDR2: SGHVS and FNYEAQ. Trimming cost V 5 bases and J 5 bases; bases outside gene matches: 5. CDR3 region: CASSPDREDEQYF. Here the CDR3 DNA reads TGTGCCAGCAGCCCGGACAGGGAGGACGAGCAGTACTTC. Full variable domain (missing parts from reference TRBV7-6 and TRBJ2-7): GAGVSQSPRYKVTKRGQDVALRCDPISGHVSLYWYRQALGQGPEFLTYFNYEAQQDKSGLPNDRFSAERPEGSISTLTIQRTEQRDSAMYRCASSPDREDEQYFGPGTRLTVT.

This chain links TRBV6-5 with TRBJ2-7; 7 bases match TRBD1. The CDR3 runs 14 residues. Germline V gene data show CDR1 as MNHEY and CDR2 as SVGAGI. Trimming cost V 5 bases and J 3 bases; bases outside gene matches: 7. CDR3 bases: TGTGCCAGCAGTCCACAGGGGTTCGTCTACGAGCAGTACTTC. Residues: CASSPQGFVYEQYF.